This T cell receptor (beta chain) emerged from a study of blood T cell repertoires in COVID-19. Across the study: T cells, B-cell-depleted T cells, or PBMCs provided the cDNA or gDNA that served as material.

The CDR3 consists of 17 residues. Deletions cut 1 base from V and 0 bases from J, with 13 bases between. CDR1 MNHEY and CDR2 SMNVEV come from the germline V gene (reference sequence). The table came from immunoSEQ multiplex PCR; TCRdb's copy has only in-frame clones and leaves some out. Here the sample spans around 210,000 clones, roughly nine tenths being singletons. The chain carries TRBV27 and TRBJ2-4; weak D call: TRBD2 (5 bases). The sequence came from a woman aged 70 to 79 with acute or convalescent COVID-19. Sequencing was carried out using peripheral blood. CDR3 sequence reads: CASSLLSGNLAKNIQYF. The DNA of the CDR3 is TGTGCCAGCAGTTTATTGTCGGGAAACCTAGCCAAAAACATTCAGTACTTC.